This TCR beta chain derives from a study of blood T cell repertoires in COVID-19. In the study overall: Italy, Spain and the United States were the sources of the convalescent and acute COVID-19 samples. T cells, B-cell-depleted T cells, or PBMCs supplied cDNA or gDNA.

Enrollment of patients from Seattle took place during active infection, with longitudinal follow-up. CDR1 is ENHRY and CDR2 is SYGVKD in the germline V gene. The CDR3 runs 16 residues. Trimming took 2 bases from V and 10 from J; bases not matched to a gene: 9. This clone appeared a few times. Original analysis: Using reference gene primer amplification, nucleated cell counts were estimated. Sequenced by immunoSEQ multiplex PCR; TCRdb stores in-frame clones only, minus some. V, J and clone size reflect that table, while D and trimming were determined from the DNA. The sample contains approximately 210,000 clones, around four fifths of which appear only once.

This rearrangement joins TRBV10-3 to TRBJ1-6, with 9 bases aligning to TRBD1. The origin of this receptor is a man aged 55 to 70 with COVID-19, enrolled during active disease. Sequencing was done on a sample of peripheral blood. The DNA of the CDR3 is TGTGCCATCAGTGAGAATAGGGGACAGGGAAAGTCACCCCTCCACTTT. Translating gives CAISENRGQGKSPLHF.